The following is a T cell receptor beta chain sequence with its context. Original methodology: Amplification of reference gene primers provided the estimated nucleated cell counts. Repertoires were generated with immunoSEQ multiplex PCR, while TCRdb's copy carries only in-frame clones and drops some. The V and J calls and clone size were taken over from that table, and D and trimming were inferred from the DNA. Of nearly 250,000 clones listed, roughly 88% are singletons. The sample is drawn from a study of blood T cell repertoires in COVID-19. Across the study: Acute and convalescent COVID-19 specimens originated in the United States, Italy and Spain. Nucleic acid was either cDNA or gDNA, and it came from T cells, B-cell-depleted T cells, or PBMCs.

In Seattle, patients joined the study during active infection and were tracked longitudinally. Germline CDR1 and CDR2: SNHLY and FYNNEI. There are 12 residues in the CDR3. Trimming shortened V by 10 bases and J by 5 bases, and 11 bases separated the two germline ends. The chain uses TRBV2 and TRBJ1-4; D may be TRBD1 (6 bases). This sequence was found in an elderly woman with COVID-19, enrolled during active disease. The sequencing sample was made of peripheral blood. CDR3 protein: CANRQDNEKLFF. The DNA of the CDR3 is TGTGCCAACCGACAGGACAATGAAAAACTGTTTTTT.